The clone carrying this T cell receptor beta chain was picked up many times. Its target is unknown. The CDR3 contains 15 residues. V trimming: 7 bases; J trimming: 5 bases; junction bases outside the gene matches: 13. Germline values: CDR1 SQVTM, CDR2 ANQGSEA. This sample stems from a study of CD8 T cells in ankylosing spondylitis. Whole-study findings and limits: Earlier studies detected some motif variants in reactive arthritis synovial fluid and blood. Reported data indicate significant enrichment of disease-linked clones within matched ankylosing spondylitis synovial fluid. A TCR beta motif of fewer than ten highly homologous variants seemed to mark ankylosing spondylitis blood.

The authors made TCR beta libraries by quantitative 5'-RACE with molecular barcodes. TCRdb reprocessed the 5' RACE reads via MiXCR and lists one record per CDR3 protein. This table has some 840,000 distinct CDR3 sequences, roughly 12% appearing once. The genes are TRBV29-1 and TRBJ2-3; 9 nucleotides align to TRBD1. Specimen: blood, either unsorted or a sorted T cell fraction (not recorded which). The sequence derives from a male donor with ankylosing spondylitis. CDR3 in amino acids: CSAGTGWYGIDTQYF. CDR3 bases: TGCAGCGCTGGGACAGGGTGGTATGGAATAGATACGCAGTATTTT.